A single sample is the source of the 25 T cell receptor beta chains below, sequenced in a study of long-term antiretroviral therapy in people with HIV. Sequencing used immunoSEQ v3.0 at survey level. Clones were read by immunoSEQ multiplex PCR, and TCRdb kept only the in-frame ones, dropping some. This sample has some 28,000 clones, with approximately 85% found just once. The sequenced sample was unsorted PBMCs, obtained 3 years after starting antiretroviral therapy. The source of these receptors is a man aged 35-49 years with HIV.

V gene TRBV2 combines with J gene TRBJ2-7; 7 positions match TRBD2. Trimming at V came to 2 bases and at J to 5 bases, leaving 12 bases not matched to a gene. From germline, CDR1 is SNHLY and CDR2 FYNNEI. CDR3 size: 16 residues. CDR3 in DNA: TGTGCCAGCAGTGAAACCTCGTCGGGACTAAGGGACGAGCAGTACTTC. It codes for CASSETSSGLRDEQYF. Drawing the rest from reference TRBV2 and TRBJ2-7, the complete variable domain is EPEVTQTPSHQVTQMGQEVILRCVPISNHLYFYWYRQILGQKVEFLVSFYNNEISEKSEIFDDQFSVERPDGSNFTLKIRSTKLEDSAMYFCASSETSSGLRDEQYFGPGTRLTVT.

The chain recombines TRBV10-1 with TRBJ2-1; no reliable D call. Germline assignment: CDR1 WNHNN and CDR2 SYGVQD (reference sequence). The ends were cut back, 3 bases at V and 7 bases at J, with 7 bases in the middle. The CDR3 runs 12 residues. The CDR3: CASSETGNEQFF. Here the CDR3 DNA reads TGCGCCAGCAGTGAAACCGGTAATGAGCAGTTCTTC.

The chain carries TRBV5-1 and TRBJ2-3, with TRBD2 matching over 9 bases. The CDR3 contains 17 residues. Per the germline V gene, CDR1 is SGHRS and CDR2 is YFSETQ. V dropped 0 bases and J dropped 0; count of bases not matched to a gene: 5. The CDR3 coding sequence is TGCGCCAGCAGCTTGGAAGCGGGGGGCCCTAGCACAGATACGCAGTATTTT. Translating gives CASSLEAGGPSTDTQYF.

The chain combines TRBV20-1 with TRBJ2-5, with no clear D. Trimming stripped 6 bases from V and 5 bases from J, with 10 bases between. This CDR3 has 11 residues. Germline-derived CDR1 and CDR2 are DFQATT and SNEGSKA (reference sequence). DNA for the CDR3: TGCAGTGCGACAAGTCGGGAGACCCAGTACTTC. It encodes CSATSRETQYF.

The chain has TRBV4-1 and TRBJ1-2; 10 bases align to TRBD1. Losses at the gene ends were 0 bases for V and 5 bases for J; bases not matched to a gene: 6. CDR1 and CDR2 (germline): MGHRA, YSYEKL. This CDR3 spans 16 amino acids. CDR3 residues: CASSQDSAGQGYGYTF. As DNA, the CDR3 is TGCGCCAGCAGCCAAGATTCGGCGGGACAGGGGTATGGCTACACCTTC.

In DNA, the CDR3 is TGTGCCTGGATTGGGAACACCGGGGAGCTGTTTTTT. Protein: CAWIGNTGELFF. The rearrangement joins TRBV30 to TRBJ2-2; D unresolved. The germline V gene has CDR1 GTSNPN and CDR2 SVGIG (reference sequence). The CDR3 covers 12 residues. V was pared by 4 bases and J by 1 base, with 4 bases between.

The V call is TRBV19, the J call TRBJ2-7; 8 nucleotides align to TRBD2. The CDR3 has 16 residues. V gave up 4 bases and J gave up 5 bases; unmatched junction bases: 13. Germline V gene sequence: CDR1 LNHDA, CDR2 SQIVND (reference sequence). CDR3 in DNA: TGTGCCAGTAGTAGGGTTAGCGGGAAGGGCTTCCACGAGCAGTACTTC. Its protein product is CASSRVSGKGFHEQYF.

The chain joins TRBV2 to TRBJ2-5, with D perhaps TRBD2 (5 bases). With 3 bases removed from V and 5 bases from J, the gap between germline ends came to 13 bases. Germline V gene lookup returns CDR1 SNHLY and CDR2 FYNNEI. CDR3 length: 14 amino acids. CDR3 protein: CASSDERTGETQYF. CDR3 in DNA: TGTGCCAGCAGTGACGAGCGGACCGGGGAGACCCAGTACTTC.

The chain links TRBV6-5 to TRBJ2-1; TRBD1 matches 9 bases. Germline CDR1 and CDR2: MNHEY and SVGAGI. CDR3 length: 15 residues. V lost 2 bases, J lost 5 bases, and 4 bases stayed unmatched. The chain's CDR3 is CASSYGQGYHNEQFF. For the CDR3, the DNA is TGTGCCAGCAGTTACGGACAGGGGTACCACAATGAGCAGTTCTTC.

This clone appeared once. This chain links TRBV5-8 with TRBJ2-7, with 8 nucleotides matching TRBD2. The CDR3 is 13 amino acids. Germline CDR1 reads SGHTS; CDR2 reads YDEGEE. Losses at the gene ends were 9 bases for V and 7 bases for J; bases not matched to a gene: 12. The CDR3 region is CATPGGAFVEQYF. The CDR3 DNA sequence: TGTGCCACACCGGGGGGGGCCTTTGTGGAGCAGTACTTC.

This chain joins TRBV25-1 and TRBJ1-1; D not certain. The CDR3 has 12 residues. With 8 bases removed from V and 6 bases from J, the gap between germline ends came to 13 bases. CDR1 and CDR2 (germline): MGHDK, SYGVNS. CDR3 in amino acids: CASSLGGSEAFF. The CDR3 bases are TGTGCCAGCTCCCTGGGCGGCTCTGAAGCTTTCTTT.

V and J are TRBV2 and TRBJ2-1, with a possible D match to TRBD2 (6 bases). Trimming pared 3 bases from V and 4 bases from J, leaving 13 bases between. The CDR3 is made up of 15 amino acids. Germline loops: CDR1 SNHLY, CDR2 FYNNEI. The CDR3 DNA is TGTGCCAGCAGTGAGGAGGGGCAGCATTACAATGAGCAGTTCTTC. Translating gives CASSEEGQHYNEQFF.

The CDR3 nucleotides are TGTGCCAGCAGCCCAGGACTAGCGGGGATGTACCAAGAGACCCAGTACTTC. It yields the protein CASSPGLAGMYQETQYF. This sequence joins TRBV5-6 and TRBJ2-5; 12 nucleotides match TRBD2. This CDR3 spans 17 amino acids. CDR1 and CDR2 (germline): SGHDT, YYEEEE. J gave up 0 bases and V 4 bases, and 7 bases lay outside the gene matches.

This clone was observed a single time. The V gene is TRBV19, the J gene TRBJ1-5, with D maybe TRBD1 (6 bases). The CDR3 runs to 15 residues. Trimming took 7 bases from V and 4 from J, leaving 17 bases between them. CDR1 and CDR2 from the germline V gene are LNHDA and SQIVND (reference sequence). The CDR3 sequence is CASKRDTAGNQPQHF. CDR3 sequence (DNA): TGTGCCAGTAAACGGGACACGGCTGGGAATCAGCCCCAGCATTTT.

Here the CDR3 DNA reads TGTGCCAGCAGCGCAGGGACAGGGTATAGCAATCAGCCCCAGCATTTT. This translates into CASSAGTGYSNQPQHF. V gene TRBV7-9 combines with J gene TRBJ1-5; TRBD1 aligns across 9 bases. CDR3 length: 16 amino acids. CDR1 is SEHNR, CDR2 FQNEAQ, per germline (reference sequence). The V and J ends lost 5 bases and 0 bases, in that order; junction bases with no gene match: 5.

V is TRBV5-6 and J is TRBJ2-7, with 8 bases matching TRBD2. The CDR3 consists of 15 residues. After removal of 4 bases from V and 3 bases from J, the junction contained 9 bases not matched to a gene. Germline CDR1 SGHDT, CDR2 YYEEEE. This CDR3 is CASSPDSGANYEQYF. CDR3 bases: TGTGCCAGCAGCCCGGATAGCGGGGCTAACTACGAGCAGTACTTC. The full variable domain, completed using reference TRBV5-6 and TRBJ2-7, is DAGVTQSPTHLIKTRGQQVTLRCSPKSGHDTVSWYQQALGQGPQFIFQYYEEEERQRGNFPDRFSGHQFPNYSSELNVNALLLGDSALYLCASSPDSGANYEQYFGPGTRLTVT.

This clone appeared a single time. The V and J genes are TRBV6-5 and TRBJ1-6; D unclear. V was trimmed by 0 bases and J by 7 bases, leaving 10 bases between them. The CDR3 covers 15 residues. Germline V gene data show CDR1 as MNHEY and CDR2 as SVGAGI. This CDR3 reads CASSYSKSRNSPLHF. The CDR3 bases are TGTGCCAGCAGTTACTCGAAATCGCGAAATTCACCCCTCCACTTT.

This clone was detected once. The V and J genes are TRBV6-4 and TRBJ2-3, with 9 bases that match TRBD1. The CDR3 sequence is 16 residues long. CDR1 is MRHNA and CDR2 is SNTAGT in the germline V gene. V shed 4 bases and J 4 bases; nucleotides not matched to a gene: 9. The CDR3 protein is CASSAQGQGSADTQYF. DNA of the CDR3: TGTGCCAGCAGTGCCCAGGGACAGGGCTCTGCAGATACGCAGTATTTT.

In DNA, the CDR3 is TGTGCCAGCAGTGAATATCAAACAGGAGAAGACAACTATGGCTACACCTTC. Residues: CASSEYQTGEDNYGYTF. The V call is TRBV6-1, the J call TRBJ1-2; weak D call: TRBD1 (5 bases). The CDR3 loop spans 17 amino acids. Trimming removed 2 bases at V and 2 bases at J, with 18 bases between. Looked up from germline, CDR1 is MNHNS and CDR2 is SASEGT.

In nucleotides, the CDR3 is TGTGCCAGCAGCCAAGAGGGCCAGGGGGCTGGAAACACCATATATTTT. Its protein product is CASSQEGQGAGNTIYF. The chain has TRBV4-2 and TRBJ1-3; the match to TRBD1 covers 7 bases. The CDR3 is 16 amino acids. Germline trimming cut 0 bases from V and 2 bases from J; bases unmatched to any gene: 4. Germline V gene data show CDR1 as LGHNA and CDR2 as YNFKEQ.

The chain carries TRBV7-9 and TRBJ2-3; D remains ambiguous. The CDR3 loop spans 15 amino acids. Per the germline V gene, CDR1 is SEHNR and CDR2 is FQNEAQ (reference sequence). Trimming shortened V by 1 base and J by 1 base, and 9 bases separated the two germline ends. Here the CDR3 DNA reads TGTGCCAGCAGCTTAGGTTCCCAACGCACAGATACGCAGTATTTT. Its translation is CASSLGSQRTDTQYF.

V gene TRBV18 combines with J gene TRBJ1-2; possible D gene TRBD1, 6 bases. The V gene's germline CDR1 is KGHSH and CDR2 LQKENI. Trimming took 3 bases from V and 2 from J, leaving 16 bases between them. The CDR3 runs to 16 residues. The CDR3 loop is CASSPPTGRPNYGYTF. The DNA for the CDR3 is TGTGCCAGCTCACCGCCGACAGGCAGACCGAACTATGGCTACACCTTC.

The gene calls are TRBV7-2 and TRBJ1-1; no clear D. This CDR3 is built from 14 residues. Per germline, CDR1 SGHTA and CDR2 FQGNSA. The germline V and J ends were trimmed by 1 base and 1 base, with 7 bases remaining between them. In DNA, the CDR3 is TGTGCCAGCAGCTTAGTGACCACGAACACTGAAGCTTTCTTT. Translation: CASSLVTTNTEAFF.

This clone was recorded once. The CDR3 reads CASSLGHLRDTEAFF. The CDR3 bases are TGTGCCAGCAGCTTGGGACACCTAAGGGACACTGAAGCTTTCTTT. The gene calls are TRBV5-6 and TRBJ1-1; the D is unclear. This CDR3 region has 15 residues. Germline CDR1 is SGHDT and CDR2 is YYEEEE. The germline V and J ends were trimmed by 0 bases and 3 bases, with 12 bases remaining between them.

The genes are TRBV27 and TRBJ1-5; 7 bases align to TRBD1. The CDR3 totals 14 residues. Germline CDR1 and CDR2: MNHEY and SMNVEV (reference sequence). With 0 bases clipped from V and 5 bases from J, the junction kept 1 base outside the gene matches. For the CDR3, the DNA is TGTGCCAGCAGTTTATCGGGACAGTATCAGCCCCAGCATTTT. Encoded protein: CASSLSGQYQPQHF.